Described below is a single T cell receptor (beta chain) sequence and its context. These data are taken from a study of blood T cell repertoires in COVID-19. Study background: Specimens from acute and convalescent COVID-19 originated in the United States, Italy and Spain. Sources were T cells, B-cell-depleted T cells, or PBMCs; the material itself was cDNA or gDNA.

V was clipped by 5 bases and J by 7 bases, with 12 bases between them. This CDR3 region has 12 residues. Germline assignment: CDR1 MDHEN and CDR2 SYDVKM. Methods used by the authors: Estimation of nucleated cell counts was performed using reference gene primer amplification. The method was immunoSEQ multiplex PCR; TCRdb's version includes in-frame clones alone and lacks a portion of them. The D gene and trimming were derived from the DNA, and the V and J assignments and clone size from that table. Among approximately 140,000 clones listed, around 83% were seen once. The V call is TRBV28, the J call TRBJ2-7; TRBD2 might be the D (6 bases). The receptor was isolated from a human donor in a cohort sampled during active COVID-19. The sample was peripheral blood. Here the CDR3 reads CASSPSVWEQYF. DNA for the CDR3: TGTGCCAGCAGTCCTAGCGTGTGGGAGCAGTACTTC.